This passage covers 9 T cell receptor beta chains from one sample sequenced in a study of blood T cells in healthy people across ages. A second PCR of 7 to 11 cycles used a sample-barcoded 5' primer and a J-beta primer mix. MiXCR, run by TCRdb on the 5' RACE reads, gives a single entry per CDR3 protein. Among 580,000 or so distinct CDR3 sequences listed, around half were seen once. Sequencing was performed on blood. All receptors come from an elderly man in good health.

The chain recombines TRBV7-2 with TRBJ2-6, with 12 bases identical to TRBD1. This CDR3 has 18 amino acids. The V segment lost 1 base and the J segment 3 bases; nucleotides outside the gene matches: 4. Germline CDR1 is SGHTA and CDR2 is FQGNSA. The DNA for the CDR3 is TGTGCCAGCAGCTTAGGGGGACAGGGGGCGCTTGGGGCCAACGTCCTGACTTTC. Translating it yields CASSLGGQGALGANVLTF.

V usage is TRBV7-9 and J usage is TRBJ2-7, with D unresolved. Germline V gene lookup returns CDR1 SEHNR and CDR2 FQNEAQ (reference sequence). This CDR3 is 15 amino acids long. The V gene lost 1 base and the J gene lost 5 bases, with 15 bases spanning the gap. The CDR3 loop is CASSLDSRSQDEQYF. As DNA, the CDR3 is TGTGCCAGCAGCTTAGACAGCCGGAGCCAAGACGAGCAGTACTTC.

This clonotype was picked up a small number of times. The rearrangement uses TRBV7-2 and TRBJ2-3; 7 bases agree with TRBD2. In germline, CDR1 is SGHTA, CDR2 FQGNSA. V gave up 5 bases and J gave up 6 bases; unmatched junction bases: 5. This CDR3 has 13 amino acids. The CDR3: CASSPGGWDTQYF. The DNA of the CDR3 is TGTGCCAGCAGCCCCGGGGGGTGGGATACGCAGTATTTT.

This clonotype appeared many times. The V call is TRBV29-1, the J call TRBJ2-7; D remains ambiguous. CDR3 length: 12 amino acids. Trimming took 7 bases from V and 2 from J, leaving 12 bases between them. The germline V gene encodes CDR1 SQVTM and CDR2 ANQGSEA. CDR3 sequence: CSDSQRPYEQYF. The DNA for the CDR3 is TGCAGCGACAGTCAACGACCCTACGAGCAGTACTTC.

The V and J genes are TRBV9 and TRBJ2-1; tentative D call: TRBD2 (6 bases). V was clipped by 0 bases and J by 7 bases, with 8 bases between them. Germline-derived CDR1 and CDR2 are SGDLS and YYNGEE. This CDR3 is 13 amino acids long. The CDR3 region has the DNA TGTGCCAGCAGCGTAGGGGGACTGAATGAGCAGTTCTTC. Its protein product is CASSVGGLNEQFF.

This clonotype was counted only a few times. The rearrangement joins TRBV15 to TRBJ1-2; 7 positions match TRBD1. The CDR3 has 16 amino acids. The V and J ends lost 0 bases and 0 bases, in that order; junction bases with no gene match: 4. The germline gives CDR1 LNHNV, CDR2 YYDKDF (reference sequence). CDR3 bases: TGTGCCACCAGCAGAGAGATCGACAGGGCTAACTATGGCTACACCTTC. Its translation: CATSREIDRANYGYTF.

This clonotype was detected only a few times. The chain is built from TRBV6-6 and TRBJ1-2; 8 bases are shared with TRBD1. Looked up from germline, CDR1 is MNHNY and CDR2 is SVGAGI (reference sequence). Trimming cost V 6 bases and J 7 bases; bases outside gene matches: 10. The CDR3 spans 14 residues. The CDR3 reads CASSPDRTGCGYTF. The CDR3 DNA reads TGTGCCAGCAGCCCGGACAGGACAGGGTGTGGCTACACCTTC.

The chain carries TRBV14 and TRBJ2-1; D possibly corresponds to TRBD2 (6 bases). The germline gives CDR1 SGHDN, CDR2 FVKESK. The V end was cut by 1 base, the J end by 4 bases, with 11 bases between. This CDR3 has 15 amino acids. Here the CDR3 reads CASSQGRGAYNEQFF. Written as DNA, the CDR3 is TGTGCCAGCAGCCAAGGCCGCGGGGCTTACAATGAGCAGTTCTTC.

The V and J genes are TRBV29-1 and TRBJ1-4; the match to TRBD1 covers 9 bases. The CDR3 extends over 12 amino acids. The V gene's germline CDR1 is SQVTM and CDR2 ANQGSEA. J was trimmed by 8 bases and V by 7 bases; bases with no gene match: 5. The CDR3 loop reads CSAGQGREKLFF. The CDR3 nucleotides read TGCAGCGCTGGACAGGGGCGAGAAAAACTGTTTTTT.